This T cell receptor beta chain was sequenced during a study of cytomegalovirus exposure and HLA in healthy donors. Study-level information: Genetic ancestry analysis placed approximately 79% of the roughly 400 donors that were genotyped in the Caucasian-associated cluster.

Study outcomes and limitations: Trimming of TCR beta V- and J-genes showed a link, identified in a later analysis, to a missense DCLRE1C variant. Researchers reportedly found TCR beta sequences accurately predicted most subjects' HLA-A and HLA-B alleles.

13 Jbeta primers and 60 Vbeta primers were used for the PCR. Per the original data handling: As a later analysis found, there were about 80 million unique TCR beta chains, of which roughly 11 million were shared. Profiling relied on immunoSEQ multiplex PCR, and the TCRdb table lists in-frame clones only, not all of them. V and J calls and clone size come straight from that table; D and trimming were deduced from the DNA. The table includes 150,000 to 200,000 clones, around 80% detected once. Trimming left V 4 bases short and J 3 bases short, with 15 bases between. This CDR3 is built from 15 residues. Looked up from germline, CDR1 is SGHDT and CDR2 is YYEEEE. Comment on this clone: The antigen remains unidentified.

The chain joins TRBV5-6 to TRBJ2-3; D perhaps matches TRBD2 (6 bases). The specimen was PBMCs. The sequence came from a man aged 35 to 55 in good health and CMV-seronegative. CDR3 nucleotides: TGTGCCAGCAGCCCCGTCCCCGGGGGTACAGATACGCAGTATTTT. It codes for CASSPVPGGTDTQYF.